These 29 T cell receptor beta chains were all obtained from the same sample, sequenced in a study of T cell responses to AZD1222 COVID-19 vaccine. Assay: immunoSEQ multiplex PCR; the TCRdb copy retains only in-frame clones and omits some. The data contain 85,000 to 90,000 clones, roughly 90% of them singletons. Sequences were derived from peripheral blood, sampled 28 days after the second AZD1222 dose. All receptors derive from an adult who received the AZD1222 COVID-19 vaccine.

V is TRBV15 and J is TRBJ1-1; no definite D call. V was shortened by 0 bases and J by 1 base, with 6 bases between the two germline ends. Looked up from germline, CDR1 is LNHNV and CDR2 is YYDKDF (reference sequence). The CDR3 consists of 14 residues. The chain's CDR3 is CATSRDAPNTEAFF. CDR3 coding DNA: TGTGCCACCAGCAGAGACGCCCCGAACACTGAAGCTTTCTTT.

In this sample, this clone turned up a few times. The chain recombines TRBV2 with TRBJ1-1; D remains ambiguous. Germline V gene sequence: CDR1 SNHLY, CDR2 FYNNEI. CDR3 length: 14 residues. Trimming cost V 2 bases and J 0 bases, with 7 bases left between them. CDR3: CASSEPEMNTEAFF. The CDR3 DNA reads as TGTGCCAGCAGTGAACCAGAAATGAACACTGAAGCTTTCTTT.

CDR3 in amino acids: CASSWTGAVGSYEQYF. In DNA form, the CDR3 reads TGCGCCAGCAGCTGGACAGGGGCAGTTGGGTCCTACGAGCAGTACTTC. The chain is built from TRBV5-1 and TRBJ2-7, with 9 bases matching TRBD1. Unmatched junction bases numbered 8, after V lost 3 bases and J lost 1 base. This CDR3 contains 16 residues. In germline, CDR1 is SGHRS, CDR2 YFSETQ.

The chain joins TRBV5-1 to TRBJ1-4; a possible D gene is TRBD1 (5 bases). Trimming left V 0 bases short and J 10 bases short, with 10 bases between. The CDR3 consists of 13 residues. Looked up from germline, CDR1 is SGHRS and CDR2 is YFSETQ. CDR3 residues: CASSLAQGPKLFF. In DNA, the CDR3 is TGCGCCAGCAGCTTGGCGCAGGGTCCAAAACTGTTTTTT.

This chain links TRBV11-3 with TRBJ1-1; D unclear. This CDR3 comprises 13 residues. Germline assignment: CDR1 SGHNT and CDR2 YENEEA. V was trimmed by 5 bases and J by 3 bases, leaving 10 bases between them. The CDR3 reads CASSLRQHTEAFF. The CDR3 DNA is TGTGCCAGCAGCCTTAGACAACACACTGAAGCTTTCTTT.

V and J are TRBV12-2 and TRBJ2-6; no DNA check was done on the table's D call, TRBD1. TRBV12-2 is a documented pseudogene. The CDR3 spans 17 residues. The CDR3 protein is CASRPRQGLSGANVLTF. The CDR3 DNA reads as TGTGCAAGTCGCCCAAGACAGGGTCTCTCTGGGGCCAACGTCCTGACTTTC.

V usage is TRBV27 and J usage is TRBJ2-7; D not certain. Trimming took 6 bases from V and 2 from J, leaving 17 bases between them. Germline CDR1 and CDR2: MNHEY and SMNVEV (reference sequence). CDR3 length: 15 residues. CDR3 protein: CASSFRAGRTYEQYF. The CDR3 DNA reads as TGTGCCAGCAGCTTCCGGGCCGGCAGGACCTACGAGCAGTACTTC.

This sequence joins TRBV4-1 and TRBJ1-1; a weak D match, TRBD1 (6 bases). The ends were cut back, 3 bases at V and 3 bases at J, with 14 bases in the middle. Germline V gene data show CDR1 as MGHRA and CDR2 as YSYEKL. The CDR3 is 15 amino acids. The CDR3 coding sequence is TGCGCCAGCAGCCATCCTACGAGGGGGTACACTGAAGCTTTCTTT. As protein: CASSHPTRGYTEAFF.

The chain links TRBV19 to TRBJ1-1; TRBD1 matches 8 bases. The CDR3 spans 14 residues. The V gene's germline CDR1 is LNHDA and CDR2 SQIVND (reference sequence). Losses at the gene ends were 10 bases for V and 0 bases for J; bases not matched to a gene: 7. The CDR3 here is CATRTGRLNTEAFF. The CDR3 DNA reads as TGTGCCACTAGGACAGGGAGGTTGAACACTGAAGCTTTCTTT. The entire variable domain, with the rest obtained from reference TRBV19 and TRBJ1-1, is as follows: DGGITQSPKYLFRKEGQNVTLSCEQNLNHDAMYWYRQDPGQGLRLIYYSQIVNDFQKGDIAEGYSVSREKKESFPLTVTSAQKNPTAFYLCATRTGRLNTEAFFGQGTRLTVV.

This sequence joins TRBV4-2 and TRBJ2-7, with 12 nucleotides matching TRBD2. Per germline, CDR1 LGHNA and CDR2 YNFKEQ. The V segment lost 0 bases and the J segment 4 bases; nucleotides outside the gene matches: 4. The CDR3 consists of 16 residues. This CDR3 is CASSQELAGGRYEQYF. The DNA for the CDR3 is TGTGCCAGCAGCCAAGAGCTAGCGGGGGGGCGGTACGAGCAGTACTTC.

The chain combines TRBV2 with TRBJ1-4; D gene uncertain. The CDR3 runs 15 residues. V lost 1 base, J lost 8 bases, and 14 bases lay in between. Germline CDR1 SNHLY, CDR2 FYNNEI. The CDR3 loop is CASSEGDSAREKLFF. The CDR3 DNA follows: TGTGCCAGCAGTGAAGGTGACTCAGCCCGAGAAAAACTGTTTTTT.

The chain is built from TRBV7-9 and TRBJ1-4, with no clear D. The germline V and J ends were trimmed by 3 bases and 6 bases, with 17 bases remaining between them. Germline V gene data show CDR1 as SEHNR and CDR2 as FQNEAQ (reference sequence). CDR3 length: 16 amino acids. CDR3 in amino acids: CASSFPRHLSDEKLFF. DNA of the CDR3: TGTGCCAGCAGCTTCCCCCGTCATTTGTCAGATGAAAAACTGTTTTTT.

The V call is TRBV13, the J call TRBJ1-4; 8 bases are shared with TRBD1. The CDR3 extends over 17 amino acids. V lost 1 base and J lost 6; bases outside the gene matches: 10. In germline, CDR1 is PRHDT, CDR2 FYEKMQ (reference sequence). The CDR3 sequence is CASSLVRGQAEDEKLFF. In DNA form, the CDR3 reads TGTGCCAGCAGCTTAGTCAGGGGGCAAGCGGAAGATGAAAAACTGTTTTTT.

Written as DNA, the CDR3 is TGTGCCAGCAGCCGGGGTCAGGGTATCTACGAGCAGTACTTC. Translating it yields CASSRGQGIYEQYF. The rearrangement joins TRBV5-8 to TRBJ2-7, with D possibly being TRBD1 or TRBD2 (5 bases each). CDR1 is SGHTS and CDR2 is YDEGEE in the germline V gene. The V gene lost 4 bases and the J gene lost 3 bases, with 14 bases spanning the gap. This CDR3 region has 14 residues.

The chain employs TRBV6-5 and TRBJ1-1; perhaps TRBD1 as D (5 bases). Trimming removed 3 bases at V and 4 bases at J, with 12 bases between. The length of the CDR3 is 14 residues. Germline V CDR1 and CDR2: MNHEY, SVGAGI. The DNA for the CDR3 is TGTGCCAGCAGTTATCGGGGGGGTGGCACTGAAGCTTTCTTT. Protein: CASSYRGGGTEAFF.

This chain joins TRBV19 and TRBJ1-5; unclear D gene. The germline V gene encodes CDR1 LNHDA and CDR2 SQIVND (reference sequence). The CDR3 length is 16 residues. Trimming shortened V by 1 base and J by 0 bases, and 10 bases separated the two germline ends. The CDR3 DNA is TGTGCCAGTAGTATAGTCTCGGGCTATAGCAATCAGCCCCAGCATTTT. Amino acids: CASSIVSGYSNQPQHF. Based on the CDR3 plus reference TRBV19 and TRBJ1-5, the full variable domain is DGGITQSPKYLFRKEGQNVTLSCEQNLNHDAMYWYRQDPGQGLRLIYYSQIVNDFQKGDIAEGYSVSREKKESFPLTVTSAQKNPTAFYLCASSIVSGYSNQPQHFGDGTRLSIL.

V gene TRBV29-1 combines with J gene TRBJ2-5, with TRBD1 matching 9 bases. Losses at the gene ends were 6 bases for V and 5 bases for J; bases not matched to a gene: 7. The germline CDR1 and CDR2 sequences are SQVTM and ANQGSEA. CDR3 length: 13 residues. CDR3 protein: CSVKTGGLETQYF. The CDR3 DNA is TGCAGCGTGAAAACAGGGGGCCTTGAGACCCAGTACTTC.

The DNA of the CDR3 is TGTGCCAGCAGCTCAACAGGGTACGGGGAGCTGTTTTTT. This translates into CASSSTGYGELFF. The V call is TRBV7-3, the J call TRBJ2-2, with D possibly being TRBD1 (6 bases). Germline V gene data show CDR1 as SGHTA and CDR2 as FQGTGA. This CDR3 has 13 residues. V was pared by 4 bases and J by 7 bases, with 10 bases between.

The chain links TRBV29-1 to TRBJ1-5, with 7 bases matching TRBD1. V shed 4 bases and J 9 bases; nucleotides not matched to a gene: 12. Germline CDR1 SQVTM, CDR2 ANQGSEA. The CDR3 runs to 14 residues. CDR3 protein: CSVGQGDRGRPQHF. The CDR3 bases are TGCAGCGTTGGACAGGGAGATCGGGGGCGGCCCCAGCATTTT.

V is TRBV11-2 and J is TRBJ2-1, with TRBD1 identical over 8 bases. The V and J ends lost 1 base and 4 bases, in that order; junction bases with no gene match: 6. This CDR3 comprises 16 residues. Per germline, CDR1 SGHAT and CDR2 FQNNGV. As DNA, the CDR3 is TGTGCCAGCAGCTTAGCCGGACAGGGTTTGTACAATGAGCAGTTCTTC. Its protein is CASSLAGQGLYNEQFF.

The chain combines TRBV29-1 with TRBJ1-2; TRBD1 matches 7 bases. This CDR3 has 13 amino acids. V shed 3 bases and J 4 bases; nucleotides not matched to a gene: 5. Germline V CDR1 and CDR2: SQVTM, ANQGSEA. CDR3 sequence (DNA): TGCAGCGTTGAGGCGGACAGGTTCTATGGCTACACCTTC. Its protein is CSVEADRFYGYTF.

This chain connects TRBV7-8 to TRBJ2-7; 12 nucleotides match TRBD1. With 1 base clipped from V and 4 bases from J, the junction kept 8 bases outside the gene matches. The CDR3 is made up of 17 amino acids. Germline values: CDR1 SGHVS, CDR2 FQNEAQ. The CDR3 here is CASSLGWGDRGQYEQYF. For the CDR3, the DNA is TGTGCCAGCAGCTTAGGTTGGGGGGACAGGGGGCAATACGAGCAGTACTTC.

This clone has a handful of counts. The gene calls are TRBV7-8 and TRBJ1-2; D is unresolved. CDR1 and CDR2 (germline): SGHVS, FQNEAQ. The CDR3 sequence is 11 residues long. Trimming left V 2 bases short and J 6 bases short, with 4 bases between. CDR3 bases: TGTGCCAGCAGCTTAACAGATGGCTACACCTTC. It codes for CASSLTDGYTF.

This chain links TRBV7-8 with TRBJ2-2; D may be TRBD2 (5 bases). The CDR3 totals 16 residues. The V gene lost 1 base and the J gene lost 8 bases, with 17 bases spanning the gap. Germline V gene sequence: CDR1 SGHVS, CDR2 FQNEAQ. CDR3 DNA: TGTGCCAGCAGCTTAGGGCGGGCCCCTGTTTTAGGGGAGCTGTTTTTT. It translates to CASSLGRAPVLGELFF.

The CDR3 DNA follows: TGTGCCAGCAGCTTGGGCGGGGACATAGCCAAAAACATTCAGTACTTC. Protein sequence: CASSLGGDIAKNIQYF. The chain couples TRBV5-4 to TRBJ2-4; the D gene could be TRBD1 or TRBD2 (6 bases each). The CDR3 consists of 16 residues. Germline CDR1 SGHNT, CDR2 YYREEE (reference sequence). The V gene lost 0 bases and the J gene lost 0 bases, with 10 bases spanning the gap.

This chain connects TRBV12-5 to TRBJ1-2; D is perhaps TRBD1 (5 bases). Trimming removed 6 bases from V and 6 bases from J, with 14 bases in between. Germline values: CDR1 LGHNT, CDR2 FRNRAP. This CDR3 region has 13 residues. The CDR3 DNA follows: TGTGCTAGTGGGGGTACAGGATCGGATGGCTACACCTTC. It specifies CASGGTGSDGYTF.

The chain recombines TRBV6-5 with TRBJ2-5, with D maybe TRBD2 (5 bases). The germline V and J ends were trimmed by 0 bases and 4 bases, with 12 bases remaining between them. The CDR3 sequence is 15 residues long. Germline V gives CDR1 MNHEY, CDR2 SVGAGI. CDR3 loop: CASSYSRRGSETQYF. Here the CDR3 DNA reads TGTGCCAGCAGTTACTCGAGGAGAGGGTCAGAGACCCAGTACTTC.

The V and J genes are TRBV7-3 and TRBJ2-1; D is unresolved. This CDR3 has 14 residues. The germline V and J ends were trimmed by 5 bases and 8 bases, with 16 bases remaining between them. Germline assignment: CDR1 SGHTA and CDR2 FQGTGA. This chain's CDR3 is CASSQDTSRDEQFF. CDR3 sequence (DNA): TGTGCCAGCAGCCAGGATACCTCGCGCGATGAGCAGTTCTTC.

The chain recombines TRBV18 with TRBJ2-7, with 7 bases that match TRBD2. The CDR3 is 15 residues long. CDR1 and CDR2 from the germline V gene are KGHSH and LQKENI. The junction had 7 bases not matched to a gene; V was cut back by 3 bases and J by 2 bases. Written as DNA, the CDR3 is TGTGCCAGCTCACCCGACGGGGGGTTAACCTACGAGCAGTACTTC. As protein: CASSPDGGLTYEQYF.